The source of this T cell receptor (beta chain) is a study of blood T cell repertoires in COVID-19. Turning to the study itself: Nucleic acid was either cDNA or gDNA, and it came from T cells, B-cell-depleted T cells, or PBMCs.

Germline values: CDR1 GTSNPN, CDR2 SVGIG (reference sequence). This CDR3 spans 15 amino acids. Trimming cost V 5 bases and J 0 bases; bases outside gene matches: 7. Participants' reported clinical history set cohort assignment. During the 2 weeks before they entered the study, exposed participants had met someone with a PCR-confirmed or clinician-diagnosed COVID-19 case. In the authors' methods: Reference gene primer amplification yielded estimated nucleated cell counts. Produced via immunoSEQ multiplex PCR; TCRdb's table is partial and in-frame only. V, J and clone size were drawn from that table, and D and trimming were deduced from the DNA. The table shows about 280,000 clones, with about four fifths occurring only once.

This sequence joins TRBV30 and TRBJ2-1, with TRBD2 matching 7 bases. This TCR came from a man in his forties or fifties who had been exposed to COVID-19. Sequencing was carried out using PBMCs or T cells enriched from blood (not recorded which). CDR3 DNA: TGTGCCTGGTCTGTAAGCGGGAACTCCTACAATGAGCAGTTCTTC. It codes for CAWSVSGNSYNEQFF.